This T cell receptor (beta chain) emerged from a study of blood T cell repertoires in COVID-19. About the research overall: The study drew acute and convalescent COVID-19 samples from the United States, Italy and Spain. T cells, B-cell-depleted T cells, or PBMCs provided the cDNA or gDNA that served as material.

Per the original methods: Researchers report that nucleated cell counts were estimated from reference gene primer amplification. Only in-frame clones appear in the TCRdb table, and some are missing; sequencing was by immunoSEQ multiplex PCR. That table is the source of V, J and clone size, and D and trimming were worked out from the DNA. The sample records roughly 100,000 clones, under 80% being singletons. The sample holds one count of this clone. The CDR3 runs 11 residues. The V and J ends lost 3 bases and 6 bases respectively, with 3 bases between them. Germline CDR1 and CDR2: MNHNS and SASEGT. The specimen was peripheral blood. The chain has TRBV6-1 and TRBJ1-5; D is unresolved. The origin of this receptor is a woman aged 70-85 years with acute or convalescent COVID-19. The CDR3 region has the DNA TGTGCCAGCAGTGACGGTCAGCCCCAGCATTTT. This codes for CASSDGQPQHF.